Shown below are 2 T cell receptor beta chains from a single sample sequenced in a study of shared clonotypes between healthy human individuals. Here immunoSEQ multiplex PCR was the method, and the copy in TCRdb shows in-frame clones only, minus some. The sample consists of about 490,000 clones, over 70% of them appearing once. The sequenced sample was PBMCs. These receptors were obtained from a woman in her forties in good health. Some clones in this sample may be carry-over from other donors' samples.

This clone was detected once. A far larger clone is a single base away, which makes a read error likely. The chain uses TRBV11-2 and TRBJ2-7; TRBD1 is a possible D gene (6 bases). Trimming pared 3 bases from V and 1 base from J, leaving 19 bases between. This CDR3 is 17 amino acids long. Germline CDR1 is SGHAT and CDR2 is FQNNGV. The DNA for the CDR3 is TGTGCCAGCAGCTTCACATGGGACACCACCCAATCCTACGAGCAGTACTTC. The encoded protein is CASSFTWDTTQSYEQYF.

Remarks on this clone: A read error likely explains this, since a far larger clone differs by one base. The genes are TRBV6-4 and TRBJ2-1; TRBD1 is a possible D gene (5 bases). CDR1 and CDR2 from the germline V gene are MRHNA and SNTAGT. V lost 4 bases to trimming and J lost 1 base, with 11 bases between them. The CDR3 consists of 15 residues. The CDR3: CASSVEPGSYNEQFF. As DNA, the CDR3 is TGTGCCAGCAGTGTTGAACCAGGGTCCTACAATGAGCAGTTCTTC.